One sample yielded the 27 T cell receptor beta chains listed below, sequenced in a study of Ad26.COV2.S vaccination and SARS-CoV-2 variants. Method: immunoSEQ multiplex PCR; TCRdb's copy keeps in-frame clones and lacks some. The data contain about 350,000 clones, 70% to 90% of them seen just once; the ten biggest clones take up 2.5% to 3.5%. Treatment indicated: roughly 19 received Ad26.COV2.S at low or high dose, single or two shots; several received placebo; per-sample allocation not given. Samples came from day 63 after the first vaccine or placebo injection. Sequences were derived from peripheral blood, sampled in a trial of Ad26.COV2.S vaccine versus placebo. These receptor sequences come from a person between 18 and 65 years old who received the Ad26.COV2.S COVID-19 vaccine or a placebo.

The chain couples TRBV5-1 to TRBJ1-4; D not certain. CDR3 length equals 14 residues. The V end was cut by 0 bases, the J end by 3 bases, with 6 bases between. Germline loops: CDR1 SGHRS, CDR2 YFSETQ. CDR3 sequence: CASSLGRPNEKLFF. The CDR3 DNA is TGCGCCAGCAGCTTGGGACGGCCTAATGAAAAACTGTTTTTT.

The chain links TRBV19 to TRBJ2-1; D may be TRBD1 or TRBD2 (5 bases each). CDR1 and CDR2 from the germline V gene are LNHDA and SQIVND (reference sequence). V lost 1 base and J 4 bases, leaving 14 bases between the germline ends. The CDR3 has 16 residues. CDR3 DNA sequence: TGTGCCAGTAGTATAGTGGACGGGGCGCTATACAATGAGCAGTTCTTC. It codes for CASSIVDGALYNEQFF.

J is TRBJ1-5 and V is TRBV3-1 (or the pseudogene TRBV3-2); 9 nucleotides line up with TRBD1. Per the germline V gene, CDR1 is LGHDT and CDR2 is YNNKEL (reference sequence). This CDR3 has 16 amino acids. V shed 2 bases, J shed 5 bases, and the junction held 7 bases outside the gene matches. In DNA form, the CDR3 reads TGTGCCAGCAGCCAAAGGACAGGGGTAGCGGATCAGCCCCAGCATTTT. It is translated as CASSQRTGVADQPQHF.

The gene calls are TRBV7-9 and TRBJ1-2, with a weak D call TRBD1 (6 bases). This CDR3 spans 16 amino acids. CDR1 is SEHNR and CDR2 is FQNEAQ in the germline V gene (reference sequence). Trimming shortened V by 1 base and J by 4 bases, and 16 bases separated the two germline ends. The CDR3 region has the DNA TGTGCCAGCAGCTTAGACAGGGACGACACCCTCTATGGCTACACCTTC. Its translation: CASSLDRDDTLYGYTF. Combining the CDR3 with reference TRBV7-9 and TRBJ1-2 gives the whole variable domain DTGVSQNPRHKITKRGQNVTFRCDPISEHNRLYWYRQTLGQGPEFLTYFQNEAQLEKSRLLSDRFSAERPKGSFSTLEIQRTEQGDSAMYLCASSLDRDDTLYGYTFGSGTRLTVV.

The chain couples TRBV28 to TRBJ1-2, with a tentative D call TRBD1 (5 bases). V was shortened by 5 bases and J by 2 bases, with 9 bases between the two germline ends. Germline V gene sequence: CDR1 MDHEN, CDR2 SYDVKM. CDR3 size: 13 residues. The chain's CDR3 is CASSRSGNYGYTF. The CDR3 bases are TGTGCCAGCAGTAGGTCAGGGAACTATGGCTACACCTTC.

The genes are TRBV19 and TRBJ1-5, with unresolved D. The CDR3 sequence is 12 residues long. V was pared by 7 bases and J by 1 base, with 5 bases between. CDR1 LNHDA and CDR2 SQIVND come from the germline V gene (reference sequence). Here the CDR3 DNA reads TGTGCCAGTAACGGCAGCAATCAGCCCCAGCATTTT. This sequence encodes CASNGSNQPQHF.

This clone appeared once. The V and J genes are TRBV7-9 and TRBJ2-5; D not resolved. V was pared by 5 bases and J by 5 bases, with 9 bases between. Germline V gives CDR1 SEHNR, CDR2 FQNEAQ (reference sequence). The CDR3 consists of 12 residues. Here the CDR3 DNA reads TGTGCCAGCAGCCCAAATATGGAGACCCAGTACTTC. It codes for CASSPNMETQYF.

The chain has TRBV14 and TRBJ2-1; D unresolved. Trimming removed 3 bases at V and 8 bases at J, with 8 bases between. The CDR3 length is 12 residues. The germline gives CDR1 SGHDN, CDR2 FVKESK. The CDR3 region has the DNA TGTGCCAGCAGCCATCGGCTCTATGAGCAGTTCTTC. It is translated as CASSHRLYEQFF.

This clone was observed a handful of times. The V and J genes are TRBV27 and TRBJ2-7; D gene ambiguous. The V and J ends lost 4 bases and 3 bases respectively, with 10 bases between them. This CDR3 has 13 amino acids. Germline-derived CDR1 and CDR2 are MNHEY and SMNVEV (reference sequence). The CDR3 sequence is CASSYEVGYEQYF. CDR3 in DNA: TGTGCCAGCAGTTACGAGGTGGGCTACGAGCAGTACTTC.

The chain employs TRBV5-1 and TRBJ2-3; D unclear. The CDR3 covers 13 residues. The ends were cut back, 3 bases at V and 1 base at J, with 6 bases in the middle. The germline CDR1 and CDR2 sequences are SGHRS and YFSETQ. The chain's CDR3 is CASSSPRTDTQYF. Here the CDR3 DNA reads TGCGCCAGCAGCTCACCCCGCACAGATACGCAGTATTTT.

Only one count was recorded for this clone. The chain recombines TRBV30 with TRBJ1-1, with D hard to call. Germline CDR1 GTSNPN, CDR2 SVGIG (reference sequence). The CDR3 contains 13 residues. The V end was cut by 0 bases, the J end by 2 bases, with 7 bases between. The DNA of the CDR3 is TGTGCCTGGAGTGTTGGCGGAAACACTGAAGCTTTCTTT. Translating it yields CAWSVGGNTEAFF.

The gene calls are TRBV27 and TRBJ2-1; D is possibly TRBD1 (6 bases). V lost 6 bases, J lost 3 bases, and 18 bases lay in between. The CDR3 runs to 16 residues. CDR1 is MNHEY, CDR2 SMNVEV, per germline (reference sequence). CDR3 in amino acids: CASSFDRRNDYNEQFF. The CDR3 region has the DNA TGTGCCAGCAGCTTTGACAGGCGTAACGACTACAATGAGCAGTTCTTC.

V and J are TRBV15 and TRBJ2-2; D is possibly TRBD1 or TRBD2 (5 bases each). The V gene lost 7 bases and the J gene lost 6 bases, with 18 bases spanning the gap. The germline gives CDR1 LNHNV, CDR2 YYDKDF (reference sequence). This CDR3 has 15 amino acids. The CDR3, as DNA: TGTGCCACCACCCATACTGGGGGTTTGGCCGGGGAGCTGTTTTTT. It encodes CATTHTGGLAGELFF.

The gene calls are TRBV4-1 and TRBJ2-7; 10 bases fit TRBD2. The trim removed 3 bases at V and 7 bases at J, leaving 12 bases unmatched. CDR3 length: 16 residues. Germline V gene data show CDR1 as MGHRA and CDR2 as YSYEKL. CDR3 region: CASSQDQPGLAREQYF. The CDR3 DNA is TGCGCCAGCAGCCAGGACCAACCGGGACTAGCGAGGGAGCAGTACTTC.

The CDR3 loop is CASSRAGAQETQYF. CDR3 bases: TGTGCCAGTAGTAGAGCCGGGGCCCAAGAGACCCAGTACTTC. The chain couples TRBV19 to TRBJ2-5; D tentatively reads TRBD1 or TRBD2 (5 bases each). Between the trimmed V and J ends, which lost 4 bases and 1 base, there was a span of 10 bases. Germline-derived CDR1 and CDR2 are LNHDA and SQIVND (reference sequence). This CDR3 region has 14 residues.

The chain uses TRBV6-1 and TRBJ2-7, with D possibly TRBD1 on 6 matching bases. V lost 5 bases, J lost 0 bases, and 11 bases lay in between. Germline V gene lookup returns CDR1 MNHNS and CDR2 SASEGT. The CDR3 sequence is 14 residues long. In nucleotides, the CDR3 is TGTGCCAGCAGTTCGACAGGCCTCTCCTACGAGCAGTACTTC. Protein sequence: CASSSTGLSYEQYF.

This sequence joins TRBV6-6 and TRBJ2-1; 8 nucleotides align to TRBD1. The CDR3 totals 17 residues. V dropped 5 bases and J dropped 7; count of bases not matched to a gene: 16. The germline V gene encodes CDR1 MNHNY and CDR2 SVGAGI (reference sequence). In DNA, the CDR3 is TGTGCCAGCAGTCGTCAGGGGGCGGGTGGTGGGGTAAATGAGCAGTTCTTC. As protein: CASSRQGAGGGVNEQFF.

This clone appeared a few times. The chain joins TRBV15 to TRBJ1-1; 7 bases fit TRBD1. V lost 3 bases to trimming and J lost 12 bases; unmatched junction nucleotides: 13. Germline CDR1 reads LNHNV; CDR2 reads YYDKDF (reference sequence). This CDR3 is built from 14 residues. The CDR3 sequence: CATSSSPGGGWTFF. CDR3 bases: TGTGCCACCAGCAGCTCCCCAGGGGGGGGTTGGACTTTCTTT.

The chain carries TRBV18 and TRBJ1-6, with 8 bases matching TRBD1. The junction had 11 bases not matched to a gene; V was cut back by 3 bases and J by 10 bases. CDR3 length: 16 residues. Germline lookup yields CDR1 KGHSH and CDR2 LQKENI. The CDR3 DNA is TGTGCCAGCTCACCTAACGGGGGACAGGTAACATCACCCCTCCACTTT. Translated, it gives CASSPNGGQVTSPLHF.

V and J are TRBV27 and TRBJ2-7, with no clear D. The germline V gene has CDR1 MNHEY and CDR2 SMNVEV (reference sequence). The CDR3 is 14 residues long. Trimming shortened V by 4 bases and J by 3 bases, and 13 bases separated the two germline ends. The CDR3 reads CASSYRGSNYEQYF. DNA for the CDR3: TGTGCCAGCAGTTATCGAGGCAGCAACTACGAGCAGTACTTC.

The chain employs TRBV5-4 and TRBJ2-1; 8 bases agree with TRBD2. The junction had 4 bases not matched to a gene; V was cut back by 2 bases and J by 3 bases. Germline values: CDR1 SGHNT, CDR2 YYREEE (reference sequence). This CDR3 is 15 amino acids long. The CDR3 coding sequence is TGTGCCAGCAGCTTTCGGGAGGGCCGCTACAATGAGCAGTTCTTC. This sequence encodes CASSFREGRYNEQFF.

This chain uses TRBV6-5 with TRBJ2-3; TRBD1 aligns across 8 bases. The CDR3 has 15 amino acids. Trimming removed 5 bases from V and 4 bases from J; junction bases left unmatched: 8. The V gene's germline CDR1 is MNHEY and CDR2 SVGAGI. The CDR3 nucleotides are TGTGCCAGCAGTCCTGACAGGGGAGCAGCAGATACGCAGTATTTT. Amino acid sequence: CASSPDRGAADTQYF.

CDR3 sequence reads: CASSLARGQDTQYF. The CDR3, as DNA: TGTGCCAGCAGCTTGGCCAGGGGGCAGGATACGCAGTATTTT. The chain combines TRBV5-4 with TRBJ2-3, with 8 bases that match TRBD1. The trim removed 0 bases at V and 6 bases at J, leaving 3 bases unmatched. CDR3 length equals 14 residues. Germline loops: CDR1 SGHNT, CDR2 YYREEE (reference sequence).

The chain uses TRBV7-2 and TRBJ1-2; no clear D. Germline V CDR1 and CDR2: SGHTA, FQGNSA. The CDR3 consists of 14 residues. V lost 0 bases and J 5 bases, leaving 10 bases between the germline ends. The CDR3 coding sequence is TGTGCCAGCAGCTTAGCCGGGAAACCTTATGGCTACACCTTC. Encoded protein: CASSLAGKPYGYTF.

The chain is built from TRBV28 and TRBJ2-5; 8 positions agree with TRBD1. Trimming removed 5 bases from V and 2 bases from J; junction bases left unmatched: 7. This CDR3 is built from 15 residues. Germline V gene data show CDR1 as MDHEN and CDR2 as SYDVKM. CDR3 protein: CASSIPRGPQETQYF. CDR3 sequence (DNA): TGTGCCAGCAGTATCCCCAGGGGGCCACAAGAGACCCAGTACTTC.

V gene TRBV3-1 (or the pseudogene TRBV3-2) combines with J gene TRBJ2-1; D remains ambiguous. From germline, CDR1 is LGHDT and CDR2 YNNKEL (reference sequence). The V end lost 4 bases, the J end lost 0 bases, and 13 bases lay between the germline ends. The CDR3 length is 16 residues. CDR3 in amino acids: CASSLENRASYNEQFF. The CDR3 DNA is TGTGCCAGCAGCCTCGAAAATAGGGCCTCCTACAATGAGCAGTTCTTC.

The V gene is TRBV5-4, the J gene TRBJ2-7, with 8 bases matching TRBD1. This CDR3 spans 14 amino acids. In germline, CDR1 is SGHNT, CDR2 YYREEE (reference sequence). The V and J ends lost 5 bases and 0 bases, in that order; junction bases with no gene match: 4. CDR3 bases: TGTGCCAGCAGGGAGACAGGGGACTCCTACGAGCAGTACTTC. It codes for CASRETGDSYEQYF. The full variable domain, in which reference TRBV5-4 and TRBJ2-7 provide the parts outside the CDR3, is ETGVTQSPTHLIKTRGQQVTLRCSSQSGHNTVSWYQQALGQGPQFIFQYYREEENGRGNFPPRFSGLQFPNYSSELNVNALELDDSALYLCASRETGDSYEQYFGPGTRLTVT.